One sample yielded the 5 T cell receptor beta chains listed below, sequenced in a study of blood T cell repertoires in COVID-19. Assay: immunoSEQ multiplex PCR; the TCRdb copy retains only in-frame clones and omits some. This table has about 120,000 clones, roughly four fifths appearing once. Material: peripheral blood. These TCRs come from a human donor in a cohort sampled during active COVID-19.

The rearrangement links TRBV2 to TRBJ2-5; 7 bases map to TRBD1. The CDR3 length is 14 residues. Unmatched junction bases numbered 7, after V lost 7 bases and J lost 2 bases. Looked up from germline, CDR1 is SNHLY and CDR2 is FYNNEI. Here the CDR3 DNA reads TGTGCCAGCACACTGCGACAGGGACAAGAGACCCAGTACTTC. Its protein is CASTLRQGQETQYF. The full variable domain, with the rest looked up from reference TRBV2 and TRBJ2-5, is EPEVTQTPSHQVTQMGQEVILRCVPISNHLYFYWYRQILGQKVEFLVSFYNNEISEKSEIFDDQFSVERPDGSNFTLKIRSTKLEDSAMYFCASTLRQGQETQYFGPGTRLLVL.

The chain carries TRBV4-2 and TRBJ1-1, with unresolved D. CDR3 length: 15 amino acids. V gave up 1 base and J gave up 0 bases, with 9 bases separating them. Germline CDR1 LGHNA, CDR2 YNFKEQ. The CDR3 coding sequence is TGTGCCAGCAGCCAAGGGCCCCGAATGAACACTGAAGCTTTCTTT. Translating gives CASSQGPRMNTEAFF.

The chain is built from TRBV6-5 and TRBJ1-1; 7 nucleotides align to TRBD1. The CDR3 is made up of 15 amino acids. J lost 6 bases, V lost 6 bases, and 13 bases had no gene match. Germline V gene lookup returns CDR1 MNHEY and CDR2 SVGAGI. The CDR3 DNA sequence: TGTGCCAGCAGCCCAAGGCGTCAGGGGGTGTCTGAAGCTTTCTTT. It translates to CASSPRRQGVSEAFF.

This rearrangement joins TRBV6-5 to TRBJ1-5, with a weak D call TRBD1 (6 bases). Germline values: CDR1 MNHEY, CDR2 SVGAGI. Trimming cost V 8 bases and J 0 bases, with 8 bases left between them. The CDR3 has 13 amino acids. This CDR3 is CASQDSSNQPQHF. The CDR3 bases are TGTGCCAGCCAGGACAGTAGCAATCAGCCCCAGCATTTT.

This clone was recorded once. Relative to the germline gene, one junction end is altered; a read error may explain this. CDR3 loop: CASSPSLAGGPRVF. The CDR3, as DNA: TGTGCCAGCAGCCCGTCCCTAGCGGGGGGCCCCCGGGTCTTC. V gene TRBV3-1 (or the pseudogene TRBV3-2) combines with J gene TRBJ2-1; 11 nucleotides agree with TRBD2. This CDR3 region has 14 residues. Looked up from germline, CDR1 is LGHDT and CDR2 is YNNKEL (reference sequence).